These 8 T cell receptor beta chains came from one sample sequenced in a study of immune evolution from preneoplasia to lung adenocarcinoma. Here immunoSEQ multiplex PCR was the method, and the copy in TCRdb shows in-frame clones only, minus some. The sample has roughly 8,100 clones, 74% seen once; the top ten hold 8.5%. Sequenced sample: FFPE atypical adenomatous hyperplasia tissue from the lung. Documented subset: atypical adenomatous hyperplasia (AAH), lung preneoplasia. The receptor source for this set is a donor of 70 years or more with lung adenocarcinoma. Some clones in this sample may be carry-over from other donors' samples.

This clone has just a few counts. The rearrangement joins TRBV29-1 to TRBJ1-6, with D tentatively TRBD1 (5 bases). This CDR3 contains 14 residues. Trimming took 6 bases from V and 8 from J, leaving 17 bases between them. Per the germline V gene, CDR1 is SQVTM and CDR2 is ANQGSEA. CDR3 protein: CSVLSRGEDSPLHF. In DNA form, the CDR3 reads TGCAGCGTGCTTAGCCGAGGGGAAGATTCACCCCTCCACTTT.

The chain is built from TRBV29-1 and TRBJ1-2, with 8 nucleotides matching TRBD1. The CDR3 length is 12 residues. Germline CDR1 SQVTM, CDR2 ANQGSEA. The V and J ends lost 4 bases and 14 bases, in that order; junction bases with no gene match: 12. CDR3 in amino acids: CSVAGTGISDTF. The CDR3 DNA is TGCAGCGTTGCCGGGACAGGAATTTCGGATACCTTC.

J is TRBJ2-1 and V is TRBV10-3; D remains unclear. The CDR3 covers 11 residues. Trimming pared 8 bases from V and 4 bases from J, leaving 6 bases between. In germline, CDR1 is ENHRY, CDR2 SYGVKD. The chain's CDR3 is CAIGLYNEQFF. DNA of the CDR3: TGTGCCATCGGCCTGTACAATGAGCAGTTCTTC.

About this clone: One junction end does not reproduce the germline sequence, and a read error may be involved. J is TRBJ2-3 and V is TRBV19; D may be TRBD2 (5 bases). The germline V gene encodes CDR1 LNHDA and CDR2 SQIVND (reference sequence). CDR3 length: 15 amino acids. This chain's CDR3 is CAGSIDPGSTDTQYF. The CDR3 DNA sequence: TGTGCCGGTAGTATAGATCCGGGAAGCACAGATACGCAGTATTTT.

The V gene is TRBV4-1, the J gene TRBJ2-7; D is unresolved. CDR1 and CDR2 (germline): MGHRA, YSYEKL. Between the trimmed V and J ends, which lost 3 bases and 4 bases, there was a span of 13 bases. The length of the CDR3 is 14 residues. CDR3 loop: CASSQSPEEYEQYF. CDR3 bases: TGCGCCAGCAGCCAGAGCCCCGAGGAATACGAGCAGTACTTC.

This rearrangement joins TRBV19 to TRBJ1-6; D is perhaps TRBD1 (5 bases). V shed 1 base and J shed 7 bases, with 14 bases lying between them. The V gene's germline CDR1 is LNHDA and CDR2 SQIVND (reference sequence). This CDR3 spans 16 amino acids. DNA for the CDR3: TGTGCCAGTAGTATAGGACCGGGACGCGAGAATTCACCCCTCCACTTT. Protein: CASSIGPGRENSPLHF. Full variable domain (remainder filled in from reference TRBV19 and TRBJ1-6): DGGITQSPKYLFRKEGQNVTLSCEQNLNHDAMYWYRQDPGQGLRLIYYSQIVNDFQKGDIAEGYSVSREKKESFPLTVTSAQKNPTAFYLCASSIGPGRENSPLHFGNGTRLTVT.

V gene TRBV6-5 combines with J gene TRBJ1-2; D may be TRBD1 (5 bases). From germline, CDR1 is MNHEY and CDR2 SVGAGI. The CDR3 runs 12 residues. Trimming shortened V by 0 bases and J by 7 bases, and 6 bases separated the two germline ends. CDR3 DNA: TGTGCCAGCAGTTACTCGGGGGGTGGCTACACCTTC. Amino acids: CASSYSGGGYTF.

This sequence joins TRBV5-1 and TRBJ2-3, with D tentatively TRBD1 (7 bases). The CDR3 runs 15 residues. The V end was cut by 2 bases, the J end by 4 bases, with 14 bases between. The germline gives CDR1 SGHRS, CDR2 YFSETQ. CDR3 coding DNA: TGCGCCAGCAGCTTTGGGGGCAGGGGGGCAGATACGCAGTATTTT. It specifies CASSFGGRGADTQYF.